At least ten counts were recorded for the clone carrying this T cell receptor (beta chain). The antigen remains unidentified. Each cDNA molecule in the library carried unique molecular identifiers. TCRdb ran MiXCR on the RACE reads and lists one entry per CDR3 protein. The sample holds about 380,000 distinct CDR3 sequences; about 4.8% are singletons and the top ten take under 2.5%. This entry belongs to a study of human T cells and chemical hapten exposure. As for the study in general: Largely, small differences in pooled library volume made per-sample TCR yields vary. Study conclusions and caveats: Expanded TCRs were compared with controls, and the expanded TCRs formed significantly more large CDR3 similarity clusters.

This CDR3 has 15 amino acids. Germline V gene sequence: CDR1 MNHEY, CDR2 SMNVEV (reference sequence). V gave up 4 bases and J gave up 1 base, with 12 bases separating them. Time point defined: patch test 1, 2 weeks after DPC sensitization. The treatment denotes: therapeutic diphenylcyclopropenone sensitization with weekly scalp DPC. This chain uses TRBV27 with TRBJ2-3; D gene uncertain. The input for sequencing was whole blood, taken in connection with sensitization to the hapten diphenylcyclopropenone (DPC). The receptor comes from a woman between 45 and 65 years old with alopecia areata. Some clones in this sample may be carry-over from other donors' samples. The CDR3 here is CASSSNLGGTDTQYF. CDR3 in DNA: TGTGCCAGCAGTTCCAATCTTGGGGGCACAGATACGCAGTATTTT.